These 26 T cell receptor beta chains came from one sample sequenced in a study of a mutant IDH1 vaccine in newly diagnosed glioma. Time point indicated: week 11, during vaccination. The study gave 300 ug of mutant IDH1 20-mer peptide per vaccine dose, with topical imiquimod. Clones were read by immunoSEQ multiplex PCR, and TCRdb kept only the in-frame ones, dropping some. This repertoire shows 30,000 to 45,000 clones, roughly 80% found once; its top ten account for roughly 15%. No antigen has been identified for these receptors. The material sequenced was peripheral blood mononuclear cells (PBMCs), taken from a glioma patient whose treatment included an IDH1 peptide vaccine. The source of these receptors is a woman under 40 with glioma. Some clones in this sample may be carry-over from other donors' samples.

The chain combines TRBV5-5 with TRBJ2-3; the match to TRBD2 covers 7 bases. This CDR3 contains 14 residues. The V and J ends lost 4 bases and 5 bases, in that order; junction bases with no gene match: 7. Germline CDR1 reads SGHKS; CDR2 reads YYEKEE (reference sequence). CDR3 bases: TGTGCCAGCAGCCGCGGACTAGAGAGAGATACGCAGTATTTT. This translates into CASSRGLERDTQYF. The whole variable domain, remainder taken from reference TRBV5-5 and TRBJ2-3, is DAGVTQSPTHLIKTRGQQVTLRCSPISGHKSVSWYQQVLGQGPQFIFQYYEKEERGRGNFPDRFSARQFPNYSSELNVNALLLGDSALYLCASSRGLERDTQYFGPGTRLTVL.

The chain uses TRBV2 and TRBJ2-5; D perhaps matches TRBD1 (5 bases). This CDR3 comprises 12 residues. V dropped 4 bases and J dropped 4 bases, with 7 bases sitting between them. Per germline, CDR1 SNHLY and CDR2 FYNNEI. The DNA of the CDR3 is TGTGCCAGCAGTGTTAGGGGAGAGACCCAGTACTTC. Translation gives CASSVRGETQYF.

This clone was seen a handful of times. The V and J genes are TRBV25-1 and TRBJ1-2, with TRBD1 as a possible D gene (5 bases). With 6 bases removed from V and 2 bases from J, the gap between germline ends came to 7 bases. This CDR3 has 12 amino acids. Germline V gives CDR1 MGHDK, CDR2 SYGVNS. CDR3 nucleotides: TGTGCCAGCAGGAGACAGAACTATGGCTACACCTTC. Protein sequence: CASRRQNYGYTF.

This clone has just a few counts. The V gene is TRBV10-3, the J gene TRBJ1-1; 8 bases match TRBD1. V lost 2 bases to trimming and J lost 11 bases; unmatched junction nucleotides: 4. The CDR3 length is 12 residues. Per germline, CDR1 ENHRY and CDR2 SYGVKD. The CDR3 loop is CAISETGGMAFF. The CDR3 DNA reads TGTGCCATCAGTGAGACAGGGGGTATGGCTTTCTTT.

The J gene is TRBJ1-1, the V gene TRBV19; D remains unclear. The germline V gene encodes CDR1 LNHDA and CDR2 SQIVND (reference sequence). With 1 base removed from V and 4 bases from J, the gap between germline ends came to 10 bases. The CDR3 is 14 amino acids. Here the CDR3 reads CASSIGWQSTEAFF. Written as DNA, the CDR3 is TGTGCCAGTAGTATAGGCTGGCAGAGCACTGAAGCTTTCTTT.

The chain links TRBV5-4 to TRBJ2-5, with TRBD1 identical over 7 bases. Germline V gives CDR1 SGHNT, CDR2 YYREEE (reference sequence). The CDR3 spans 13 residues. V gave up 0 bases and J gave up 4 bases; unmatched junction bases: 0. The CDR3 sequence is CASSLAGGETQYF. CDR3 nucleotides: TGTGCCAGCAGCTTGGCAGGGGGAGAGACCCAGTACTTC. The full variable domain, with the rest looked up from reference TRBV5-4 and TRBJ2-5, is ETGVTQSPTHLIKTRGQQVTLRCSSQSGHNTVSWYQQALGQGPQFIFQYYREEENGRGNFPPRFSGLQFPNYSSELNVNALELDDSALYLCASSLAGGETQYFGPGTRLLVL.

The chain has TRBV7-9 and TRBJ2-5, with a weak D call TRBD2 (6 bases). Germline V gene sequence: CDR1 SEHNR, CDR2 FQNEAQ (reference sequence). With 1 base removed from V and 9 bases from J, the gap between germline ends came to 18 bases. The CDR3 has 15 amino acids. The CDR3 DNA sequence: TGTGCCAGCAGCTTAGAATTTGCATCGTGGGGGGCCCAGTACTTC. Amino acid sequence: CASSLEFASWGAQYF.

The J gene is TRBJ2-7, the V gene TRBV19, with no clear D. Germline V gene data show CDR1 as LNHDA and CDR2 as SQIVND (reference sequence). V lost 4 bases, J lost 1 base, and 11 bases lay in between. The CDR3 totals 14 residues. As DNA, the CDR3 is TGTGCCAGTAGTAACCCGTCAGTTTCCTACGAGCAGTACTTC. This encodes CASSNPSVSYEQYF. Looking up the rest from reference TRBV19 and TRBJ2-7 gives the full variable domain: DGGITQSPKYLFRKEGQNVTLSCEQNLNHDAMYWYRQDPGQGLRLIYYSQIVNDFQKGDIAEGYSVSREKKESFPLTVTSAQKNPTAFYLCASSNPSVSYEQYFGPGTRLTVT.

V is TRBV21-1 and J is TRBJ1-1; the DNA was not used to check the table's D call, TRBD1. TRBV21-1 is a listed pseudogene. The CDR3 loop spans 13 amino acids. CDR3 loop: CASSSQAFTEAFF. DNA of the CDR3: TGTGCCAGCAGCAGCCAGGCCTTCACTGAAGCTTTCTTT.

The chain recombines TRBV11-2 with TRBJ2-5; D is unclear. This CDR3 spans 13 amino acids. With 4 bases removed from V and 3 bases from J, the gap between germline ends came to 9 bases. The germline gives CDR1 SGHAT, CDR2 FQNNGV. This chain's CDR3 is CASSSWTEETQYF. The CDR3 region has the DNA TGTGCCAGCAGCTCTTGGACGGAAGAGACCCAGTACTTC.

V is TRBV5-6 and J is TRBJ2-7; D remains ambiguous. CDR1 is SGHDT and CDR2 is YYEEEE in the germline V gene. This CDR3 contains 12 residues. V dropped 7 bases and J dropped 8 bases, with 16 bases sitting between them. The CDR3 protein is CASATGSRQQYF. DNA of the CDR3: TGTGCCAGCGCTACCGGTTCCCGGCAGCAGTACTTC. The whole variable domain, remainder taken from reference TRBV5-6 and TRBJ2-7, is DAGVTQSPTHLIKTRGQQVTLRCSPKSGHDTVSWYQQALGQGPQFIFQYYEEEERQRGNFPDRFSGHQFPNYSSELNVNALLLGDSALYLCASATGSRQQYFGPGTRLTVT.

V gene TRBV12-2 combines with J gene TRBJ1-1; the table's D call of TRBD1 was not tested on the DNA. TRBV12-2 is a listed pseudogene. The CDR3 consists of 16 residues. Written as DNA, the CDR3 is TGTGCAAGTCGCTTAGACGACAGGGAAGAGAACACTGAAGCTTTCTTT. Translation: CASRLDDREENTEAFF.

The chain links TRBV19 to TRBJ2-5, with no clear D. CDR3 length equals 13 residues. Between the trimmed V and J ends, which lost 5 bases and 1 base, there was a span of 8 bases. Germline loops: CDR1 LNHDA, CDR2 SQIVND (reference sequence). CDR3 coding DNA: TGTGCCAGTAGTTCCTCGATCCAAGAGACCCAGTACTTC. It encodes CASSSSIQETQYF.

The gene calls are TRBV6-5 and TRBJ1-6, with D perhaps TRBD1 (5 bases). Trimming removed 4 bases at V and 10 bases at J, with 14 bases between. CDR1 and CDR2 from the germline V gene are MNHEY and SVGAGI. The CDR3 sequence is 14 residues long. The CDR3: CASSLTGKGSPLHF. The CDR3 DNA follows: TGTGCCAGCAGTTTGACGGGCAAGGGGTCACCCCTCCACTTT.

The rearrangement uses TRBV29-1 and TRBJ1-1, with TRBD1 matching 7 bases. The CDR3 runs to 13 residues. CDR1 SQVTM and CDR2 ANQGSEA come from the germline V gene. J was trimmed by 4 bases and V by 3 bases; bases with no gene match: 5. This chain's CDR3 is CSVERAGGTEAFF. CDR3 sequence (DNA): TGCAGCGTTGAGAGAGCAGGGGGCACTGAAGCTTTCTTT.

This clone was observed a handful of times. The J gene is TRBJ1-5, the V gene TRBV4-1, with D possibly matching TRBD1 (6 bases). CDR3 length: 15 amino acids. In germline, CDR1 is MGHRA, CDR2 YSYEKL. Trimming took 4 bases from V and 8 from J, leaving 18 bases between them. Here the CDR3 reads CASSPFTGTQEPQHF. Written as DNA, the CDR3 is TGCGCCAGCAGCCCATTTACCGGGACACAGGAGCCCCAGCATTTT.

CDR3 residues: CARGKTGMNTEAFF. For the CDR3, the DNA is TGTGCCAGGGGAAAGACAGGGATGAACACTGAAGCTTTCTTT. V usage is TRBV2 and J usage is TRBJ1-1; TRBD1 aligns across 7 bases. Germline V gene lookup returns CDR1 SNHLY and CDR2 FYNNEI. After removal of 9 bases from V and 0 bases from J, the junction contained 7 bases not matched to a gene. The CDR3 runs 14 residues.

V and J are TRBV19 and TRBJ2-3, with 9 bases aligning to TRBD2. Per the germline V gene, CDR1 is LNHDA and CDR2 is SQIVND (reference sequence). V dropped 1 base and J dropped 2; count of bases not matched to a gene: 4. The length of the CDR3 is 16 residues. Here the CDR3 reads CASSIGTSGHTDTQYF. CDR3 in DNA: TGTGCCAGTAGTATAGGTACTAGCGGGCACACAGATACGCAGTATTTT.

This clone was seen once. The rearrangement links TRBV11-3 to TRBJ1-1; D may be TRBD1 (6 bases). V lost 5 bases to trimming and J lost 4 bases, with 17 bases between them. The CDR3 spans 15 residues. Germline values: CDR1 SGHNT, CDR2 YENEEA. The CDR3 is CASSTLQGTITEAFF. CDR3 DNA: TGTGCCAGCAGCACACTACAGGGTACGATCACTGAAGCTTTCTTT.

This rearrangement joins TRBV5-1 to TRBJ2-7; TRBD1 matches 8 bases. Trimming took 4 bases from V and 7 from J; bases not matched to a gene: 13. CDR1 is SGHRS and CDR2 is YFSETQ in the germline V gene. The CDR3 runs to 15 residues. The DNA of the CDR3 is TGCGCCAGCAGCCCAGGACCCAGGGGGCTAATAGAGCAGTACTTC. Its protein is CASSPGPRGLIEQYF. Full variable domain (remainder filled in from reference TRBV5-1 and TRBJ2-7): KAGVTQTPRYLIKTRGQQVTLSCSPISGHRSVSWYQQTPGQGLQFLFEYFSETQRNKGNFPGRFSGRQFSNSRSEMNVSTLELGDSALYLCASSPGPRGLIEQYFGPGTRLTVT.

This clone was counted between two and nine times. This sequence joins TRBV27 and TRBJ2-2; D may be TRBD1 (5 bases). The germline V gene encodes CDR1 MNHEY and CDR2 SMNVEV (reference sequence). V dropped 3 bases and J dropped 6 bases, with 14 bases sitting between them. The CDR3 has 15 amino acids. Here the CDR3 DNA reads TGTGCCAGCAGTTTTGGGGCCAGAAGGGCCGGGGAGCTGTTTTTT. Amino acids: CASSFGARRAGELFF.

The chain has TRBV6-6 and TRBJ2-1, with 11 bases matching TRBD2. Per the germline V gene, CDR1 is MNHNY and CDR2 is SVGAGI (reference sequence). The CDR3 is made up of 14 amino acids. V lost 7 bases to trimming and J lost 5 bases; unmatched junction nucleotides: 4. In DNA, the CDR3 is TGTGCCAGCATAGCGGGAGGGCCAAACAATGAGCAGTTCTTC. Its protein is CASIAGGPNNEQFF.

This clone has only one observation. The rearrangement uses TRBV6-5 and TRBJ2-4, with D possibly TRBD2 on 5 matching bases. The CDR3 is 15 residues long. Looked up from germline, CDR1 is MNHEY and CDR2 is SVGAGI. The V end was cut by 5 bases, the J end by 1 base, with 12 bases between. The CDR3 loop is CASSRLGEAKNIQYF. The CDR3 DNA reads as TGTGCCAGCAGTCGCCTTGGGGAGGCCAAAAACATTCAGTACTTC.

This clone was observed a few times. The chain recombines TRBV14 with TRBJ1-1; D gene unclear. V was cut by 2 bases and J by 4 bases, with 14 bases left in between. Germline V gene lookup returns CDR1 SGHDN and CDR2 FVKESK. The CDR3 runs to 15 residues. The CDR3 coding sequence is TGTGCCAGCAGCCAATTTGCCTCCGAAGGCACTGAAGCTTTCTTT. Translated, it gives CASSQFASEGTEAFF.

This chain joins TRBV18 and TRBJ1-1; no definite D call. The CDR3 is 13 residues long. The V gene lost 4 bases and the J gene lost 5 bases, with 11 bases spanning the gap. Germline lookup yields CDR1 KGHSH and CDR2 LQKENI. The CDR3 DNA is TGTGCCAGCTCACAGGGTAAGGAAACTGAAGCTTTCTTT. Translation gives CASSQGKETEAFF.

This clone was detected only once. The CDR3 DNA sequence: TGTGCCAGCAGCCCTTTTCTTGGACTAGCGGGAGACGAGCAGTACTTC. This codes for CASSPFLGLAGDEQYF. The rearrangement links TRBV7-2 to TRBJ2-7; 13 bases agree with TRBD2. V shed 5 bases, J shed 5 bases, and the junction held 9 bases outside the gene matches. Looked up from germline, CDR1 is SGHTA and CDR2 is FQGNSA. CDR3 length: 16 residues.